This record covers a single T cell receptor (beta chain). MiXCR, run by TCRdb on the RACE reads, gives a single entry per CDR3 protein. The sample consists of about 84,000 distinct CDR3 sequences, around 9.3% of them appearing once. The time point here: patch test 2, 6 weeks after DPC sensitization. Treatment meaning: therapeutic diphenylcyclopropenone sensitization with weekly scalp DPC. These data come from a study of human T cells and chemical hapten exposure. V lost 2 bases to trimming and J lost 0 bases, with 9 bases between them. This CDR3 spans 14 amino acids. The germline V gene encodes CDR1 DFQATT and CDR2 SNEGSKA (reference sequence).

Sequences were derived from whole blood, sampled in connection with sensitization to the hapten diphenylcyclopropenone (DPC). The chain carries TRBV20-1 and TRBJ2-3; TRBD2 might be the D (5 bases). The TCR comes from a woman between 45 and 60 years old with alopecia areata. Some clones in this sample may be carry-over from other donors' samples. CDR3 DNA: TGCAGTGCTAGACCTAGCAGCAGCACAGATACGCAGTATTTT. Translation gives CSARPSSSTDTQYF.